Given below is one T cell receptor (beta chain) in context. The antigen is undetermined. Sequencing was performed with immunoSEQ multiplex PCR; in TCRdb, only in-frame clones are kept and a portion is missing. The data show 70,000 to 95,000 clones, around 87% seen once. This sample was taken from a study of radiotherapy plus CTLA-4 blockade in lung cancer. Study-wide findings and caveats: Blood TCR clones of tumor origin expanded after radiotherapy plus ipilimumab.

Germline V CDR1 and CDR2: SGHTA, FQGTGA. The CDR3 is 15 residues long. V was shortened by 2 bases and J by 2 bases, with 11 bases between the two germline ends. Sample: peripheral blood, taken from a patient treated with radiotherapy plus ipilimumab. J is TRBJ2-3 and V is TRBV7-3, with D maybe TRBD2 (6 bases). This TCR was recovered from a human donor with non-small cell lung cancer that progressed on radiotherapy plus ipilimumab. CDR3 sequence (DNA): TGTGCCAGCAGCTTAGGCGGGACGTTCACAGATACGCAGTATTTT. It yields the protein CASSLGGTFTDTQYF.